One and the same sample provided the 13 T cell receptor beta chains below, sequenced in a study of shared clonotypes between healthy human individuals. Clones were read by immunoSEQ multiplex PCR, and TCRdb kept only the in-frame ones, dropping some. The data contain some 2,400,000 clones, approximately 96% of them seen just once; the ten biggest clones take up roughly 0.13%. Sequencing was performed on naive CD4+ T cells sorted from blood. Documented subset: CD45RA+ positively selected. Receptors originate from a man aged 18 to 30 in good health.

CDR3 amino acids: CAISGGSGGPQETQYF. As DNA, the CDR3 is TGTGCCATCAGTGGGGGGAGCGGGGGCCCACAAGAGACCCAGTACTTC. The gene calls are TRBV10-3 and TRBJ2-5, with 8 bases identical to TRBD2. Germline V CDR1 and CDR2: ENHRY, SYGVKD. Trimming at V came to 4 bases and at J to 2 bases, leaving 9 bases not matched to a gene. This CDR3 comprises 16 residues.

The CDR3 spells CASSERLLTAEKLFF. The CDR3 nucleotides read TGTGCCAGCAGTGAGAGACTCCTAACAGCTGAAAAACTGTTTTTT. The V gene is TRBV6-1, the J gene TRBJ1-4; no definite D call. Germline values: CDR1 MNHNS, CDR2 SASEGT. The CDR3 has 15 amino acids. V shed 3 bases and J shed 7 bases, with 15 bases lying between them.

This clone is a singleton in its sample. This chain uses TRBV19 with TRBJ1-5; 9 nucleotides agree with TRBD1. CDR1 and CDR2 from the germline V gene are LNHDA and SQIVND (reference sequence). Trimming removed 0 bases from V and 6 bases from J; junction bases left unmatched: 3. CDR3 size: 15 residues. The CDR3 region is CASSIDGTGRQPQHF. For the CDR3, the DNA is TGTGCCAGTAGTATAGACGGGACAGGGCGTCAGCCCCAGCATTTT. Combining the CDR3 with reference TRBV19 and TRBJ1-5 gives the whole variable domain DGGITQSPKYLFRKEGQNVTLSCEQNLNHDAMYWYRQDPGQGLRLIYYSQIVNDFQKGDIAEGYSVSREKKESFPLTVTSAQKNPTAFYLCASSIDGTGRQPQHFGDGTRLSIL.

The rearrangement uses TRBV4-1 and TRBJ2-1; 14 bases fit TRBD2. The CDR3 spans 18 residues. After removal of 4 bases from V and 2 bases from J, the junction contained 7 bases not matched to a gene. Germline-derived CDR1 and CDR2 are MGHRA and YSYEKL. The CDR3 DNA reads TGCGCCAGCAGCCCCGAGGGACTAGCGGGGGTTACCTACAATGAGCAGTTCTTC. It encodes CASSPEGLAGVTYNEQFF.

CDR3 amino acids: CASGWTRAGELFF. CDR3 coding DNA: TGTGCTAGTGGTTGGACCCGGGCCGGGGAGCTGTTTTTT. The chain has TRBV12-5 and TRBJ2-2, with D hard to call. Germline loops: CDR1 LGHNT, CDR2 FRNRAP. Trimming left V 4 bases short and J 6 bases short, with 9 bases between. The CDR3 sequence is 13 residues long.

This chain joins TRBV6-5 and TRBJ1-5; D possibly corresponds to TRBD1 (5 bases). Germline V gives CDR1 MNHEY, CDR2 SVGAGI. This CDR3 comprises 15 residues. V was clipped by 4 bases and J by 4 bases, with 14 bases between them. The CDR3 DNA is TGTGCCAGCAGTTCTGGTGGACACAGTAATCAGCCCCAGCATTTT. Amino acids: CASSSGGHSNQPQHF.

This chain uses TRBV7-8 with TRBJ2-1; tentative D call: TRBD2 (6 bases). This CDR3 contains 13 residues. The germline V gene has CDR1 SGHVS and CDR2 FQNEAQ. With 5 bases removed from V and 9 bases from J, the gap between germline ends came to 14 bases. The CDR3, as DNA: TGTGCCAGCAGCCTTAGAGTGGGGGGTGAGCAGTTCTTC. Translating it yields CASSLRVGGEQFF.

CDR3 protein: CASSSRNPPYEQYF. CDR3 in DNA: TGTGCCAGTTCATCGCGGAACCCACCCTACGAGCAGTACTTC. The V call is TRBV19, the J call TRBJ2-7; D is uncertain. The germline gives CDR1 LNHDA, CDR2 SQIVND (reference sequence). The CDR3 loop spans 14 amino acids. Trimming took off 8 bases at V and 2 bases at J, with 16 bases between the two ends.

The J gene is TRBJ2-7, the V gene TRBV13; TRBD2 agrees at 8 bases. The CDR3 covers 18 residues. Germline V CDR1 and CDR2: PRHDT, FYEKMQ (reference sequence). V lost 2 bases to trimming and J lost 3 bases; unmatched junction nucleotides: 15. CDR3 loop: CASSLSRKGLAGYYEQYF. CDR3 DNA: TGTGCCAGCAGCTTAAGTCGGAAGGGGCTAGCGGGCTACTACGAGCAGTACTTC.

CDR3 in amino acids: CASSEGIYEQYF. The CDR3, as DNA: TGTGCCAGCAGTGAAGGGATCTACGAGCAGTACTTC. The chain uses TRBV25-1 and TRBJ2-7; no clear D gene. CDR3 length: 12 residues. The germline CDR1 and CDR2 sequences are MGHDK and SYGVNS. With 2 bases removed from V and 3 bases from J, the gap between germline ends came to 5 bases.

V and J are TRBV4-1 and TRBJ2-7; 8 nucleotides align to TRBD1. The CDR3 totals 16 residues. V was pared by 1 base and J by 1 base, with 6 bases of the junction left unmatched. CDR1 MGHRA and CDR2 YSYEKL come from the germline V gene. The CDR3 DNA sequence: TGCGCCAGCAGCCAAGTGACAGGGGCCCTTTCCTACGAGCAGTACTTC. This codes for CASSQVTGALSYEQYF.

The chain combines TRBV9 with TRBJ1-6; D might be TRBD1 (6 bases). The CDR3 loop spans 15 amino acids. Germline-derived CDR1 and CDR2 are SGDLS and YYNGEE. V was cut by 4 bases and J by 4 bases, with 12 bases left in between. The CDR3 loop reads CASSWDTDYNSPLHF. The CDR3 DNA reads as TGTGCCAGCAGCTGGGACACCGATTATAATTCACCCCTCCACTTT. Based on the CDR3 plus reference TRBV9 and TRBJ1-6, the full variable domain is DSGVTQTPKHLITATGQRVTLRCSPRSGDLSVYWYQQSLDQGLQFLIQYYNGEERAKGNILERFSAQQFPDLHSELNLSSLELGDSALYFCASSWDTDYNSPLHFGNGTRLTVT.

This rearrangement joins TRBV6-1 to TRBJ2-7; no clear D. V was trimmed by 7 bases and J by 3 bases, leaving 7 bases between them. The CDR3 consists of 11 residues. Germline V lookup: CDR1 MNHNS, CDR2 SASEGT. For the CDR3, the DNA is TGTGCCAGCATCAGAGACTACGAGCAGTACTTC. Translating gives CASIRDYEQYF.